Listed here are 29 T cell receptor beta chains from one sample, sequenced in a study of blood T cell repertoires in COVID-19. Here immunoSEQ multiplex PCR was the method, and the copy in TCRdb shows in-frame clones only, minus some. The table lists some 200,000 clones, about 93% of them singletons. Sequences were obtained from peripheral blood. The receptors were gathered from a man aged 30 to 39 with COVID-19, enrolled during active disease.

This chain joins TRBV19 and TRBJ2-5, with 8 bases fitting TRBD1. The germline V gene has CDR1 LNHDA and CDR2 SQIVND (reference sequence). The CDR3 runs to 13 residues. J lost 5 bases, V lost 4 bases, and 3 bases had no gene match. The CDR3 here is CASSTGGAETQYF. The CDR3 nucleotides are TGTGCCAGTAGTACAGGGGGCGCGGAGACCCAGTACTTC.

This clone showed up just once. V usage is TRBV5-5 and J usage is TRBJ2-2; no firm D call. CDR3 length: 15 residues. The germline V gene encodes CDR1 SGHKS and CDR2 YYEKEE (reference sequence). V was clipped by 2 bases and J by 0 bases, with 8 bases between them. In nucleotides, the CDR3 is TGTGCCAGCAGCTTCGAGAGAGCGAACACCGGGGAGCTGTTTTTT. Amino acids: CASSFERANTGELFF.

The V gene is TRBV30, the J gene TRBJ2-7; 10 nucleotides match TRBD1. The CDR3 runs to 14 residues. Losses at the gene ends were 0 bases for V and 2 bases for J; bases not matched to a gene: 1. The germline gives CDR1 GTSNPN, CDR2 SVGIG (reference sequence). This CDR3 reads CAWSVGTGAYEQYF. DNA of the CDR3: TGTGCCTGGAGTGTGGGGACAGGGGCCTACGAGCAGTACTTC.

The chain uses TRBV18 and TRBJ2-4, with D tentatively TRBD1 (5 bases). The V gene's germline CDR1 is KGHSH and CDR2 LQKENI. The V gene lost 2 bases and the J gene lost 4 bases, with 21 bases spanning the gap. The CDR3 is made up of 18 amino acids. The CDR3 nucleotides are TGTGCCAGCTCACCAGTTGGCCCAACGCTGACAGTAAAAAACATTCAGTACTTC. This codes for CASSPVGPTLTVKNIQYF.

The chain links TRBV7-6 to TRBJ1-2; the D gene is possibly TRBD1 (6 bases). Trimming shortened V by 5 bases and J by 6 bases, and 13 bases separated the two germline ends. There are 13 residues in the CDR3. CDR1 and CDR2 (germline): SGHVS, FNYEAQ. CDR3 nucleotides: TGTGCCAGCAGCCTGGGGGGGGCCGATGGCTACACCTTC. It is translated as CASSLGGADGYTF.

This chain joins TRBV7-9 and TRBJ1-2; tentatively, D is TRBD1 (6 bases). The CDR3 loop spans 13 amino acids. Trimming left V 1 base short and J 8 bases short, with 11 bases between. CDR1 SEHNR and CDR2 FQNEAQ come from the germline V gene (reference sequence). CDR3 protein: CASSLGAGDGYTF. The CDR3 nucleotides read TGTGCCAGCAGCTTAGGCGCAGGGGACGGCTACACCTTC.

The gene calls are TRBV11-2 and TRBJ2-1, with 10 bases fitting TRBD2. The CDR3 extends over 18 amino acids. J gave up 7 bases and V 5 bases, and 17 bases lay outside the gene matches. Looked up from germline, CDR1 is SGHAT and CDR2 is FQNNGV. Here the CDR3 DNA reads TGTGCCAGCAGCCGGCAGGGAGCGGGGGGGCCTTTTAAGAATGAGCAGTTCTTC. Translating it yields CASSRQGAGGPFKNEQFF.

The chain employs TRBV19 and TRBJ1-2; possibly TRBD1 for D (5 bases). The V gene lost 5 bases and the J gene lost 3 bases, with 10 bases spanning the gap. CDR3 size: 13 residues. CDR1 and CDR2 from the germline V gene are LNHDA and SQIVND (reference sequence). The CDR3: CASSQTAYYGYTF. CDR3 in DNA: TGTGCCAGTAGTCAGACAGCCTACTATGGCTACACCTTC.

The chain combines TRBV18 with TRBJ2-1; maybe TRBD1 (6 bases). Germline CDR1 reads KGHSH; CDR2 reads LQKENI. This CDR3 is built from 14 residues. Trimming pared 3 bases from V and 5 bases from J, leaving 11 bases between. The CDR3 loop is CASSPRTANNEQFF. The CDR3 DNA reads TGTGCCAGCTCACCTCGGACAGCGAACAATGAGCAGTTCTTC.

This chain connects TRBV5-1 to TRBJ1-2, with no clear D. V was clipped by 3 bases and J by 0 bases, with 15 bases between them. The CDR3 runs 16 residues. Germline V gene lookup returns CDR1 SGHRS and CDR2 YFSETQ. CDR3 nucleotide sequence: TGCGCCAGCAGCTCCTCGGTGGGAGTTACTAACTATGGCTACACCTTC. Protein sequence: CASSSSVGVTNYGYTF.

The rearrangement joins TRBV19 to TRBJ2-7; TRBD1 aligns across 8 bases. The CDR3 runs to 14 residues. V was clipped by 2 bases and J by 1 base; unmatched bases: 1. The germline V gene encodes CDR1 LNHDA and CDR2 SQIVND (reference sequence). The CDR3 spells CASSIQGASYEQYF. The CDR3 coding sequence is TGTGCCAGTAGTATACAGGGGGCGTCCTACGAGCAGTACTTC.

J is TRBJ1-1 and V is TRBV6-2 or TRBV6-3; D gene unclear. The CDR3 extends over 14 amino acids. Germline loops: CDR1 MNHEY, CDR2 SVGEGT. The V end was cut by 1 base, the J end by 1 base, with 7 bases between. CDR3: CASSYWQANTEAFF. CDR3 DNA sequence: TGTGCCAGCAGTTACTGGCAGGCGAACACTGAAGCTTTCTTT.

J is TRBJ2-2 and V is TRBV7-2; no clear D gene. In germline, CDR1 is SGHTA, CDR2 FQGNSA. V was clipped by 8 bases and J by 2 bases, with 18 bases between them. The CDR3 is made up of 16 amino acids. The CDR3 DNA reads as TGTGCCAGCCAACCCCCGAGACTGATAAACACCGGGGAGCTGTTTTTT. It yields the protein CASQPPRLINTGELFF.

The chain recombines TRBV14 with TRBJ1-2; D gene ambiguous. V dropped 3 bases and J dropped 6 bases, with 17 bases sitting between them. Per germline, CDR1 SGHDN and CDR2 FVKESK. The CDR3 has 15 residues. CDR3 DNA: TGTGCCAGCAGCCAGCTTGGGGAGGGATACGATGGCTACACCTTC. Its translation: CASSQLGEGYDGYTF. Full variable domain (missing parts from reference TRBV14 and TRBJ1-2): EAGVTQFPSHSVIEKGQTVTLRCDPISGHDNLYWYRRVMGKEIKFLLHFVKESKQDESGMPNNRFLAERTGGTYSTLKVQPAELEDSGVYFCASSQLGEGYDGYTFGSGTRLTVV.

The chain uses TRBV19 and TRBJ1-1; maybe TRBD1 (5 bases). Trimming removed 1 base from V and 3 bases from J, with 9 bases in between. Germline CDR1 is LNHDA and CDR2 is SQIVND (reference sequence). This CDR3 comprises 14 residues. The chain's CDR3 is CASSIAGWDTEAFF. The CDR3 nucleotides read TGTGCCAGTAGTATAGCAGGGTGGGACACTGAAGCTTTCTTT.

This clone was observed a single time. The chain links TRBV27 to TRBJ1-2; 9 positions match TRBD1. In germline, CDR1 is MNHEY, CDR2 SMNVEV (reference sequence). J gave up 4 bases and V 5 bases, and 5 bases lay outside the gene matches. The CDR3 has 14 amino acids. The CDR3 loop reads CASSVQGAVYGYTF. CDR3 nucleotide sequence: TGTGCCAGCAGTGTACAGGGGGCCGTCTATGGCTACACCTTC.

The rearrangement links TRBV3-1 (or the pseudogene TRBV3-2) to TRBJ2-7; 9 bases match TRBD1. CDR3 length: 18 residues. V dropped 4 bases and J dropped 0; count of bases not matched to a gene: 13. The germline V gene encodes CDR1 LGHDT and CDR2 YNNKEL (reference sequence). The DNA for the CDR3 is TGTGCCAGCAGCCCGTCCCCCTGGGACAGGGCAAGCTCCTACGAGCAGTACTTC. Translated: CASSPSPWDRASSYEQYF.

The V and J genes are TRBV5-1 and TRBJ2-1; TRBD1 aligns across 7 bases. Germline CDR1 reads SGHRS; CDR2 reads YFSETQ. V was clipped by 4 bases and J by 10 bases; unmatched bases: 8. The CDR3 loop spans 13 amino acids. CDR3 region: CASSLTGAGEQFF. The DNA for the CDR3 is TGCGCCAGCAGCCTCACAGGGGCTGGGGAGCAGTTCTTC.

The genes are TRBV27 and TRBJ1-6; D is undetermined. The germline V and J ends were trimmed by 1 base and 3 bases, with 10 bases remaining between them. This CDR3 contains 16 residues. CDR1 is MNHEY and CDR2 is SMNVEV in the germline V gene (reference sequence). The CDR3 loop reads CASSLFGVSYNSPLHF. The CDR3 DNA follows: TGTGCCAGCAGTTTATTCGGGGTCAGCTATAATTCACCCCTCCACTTT.

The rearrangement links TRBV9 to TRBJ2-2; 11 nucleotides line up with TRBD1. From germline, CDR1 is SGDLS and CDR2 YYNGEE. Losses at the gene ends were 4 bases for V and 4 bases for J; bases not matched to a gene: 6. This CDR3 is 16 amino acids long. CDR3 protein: CASSLDRGLVTGELFF. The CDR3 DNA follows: TGTGCCAGCAGCTTGGACAGGGGGCTGGTCACCGGGGAGCTGTTTTTT.

CDR3 DNA sequence: TGCGCCAGCAGCCAAAAGACAGGGTCTAATGAAAAACTGTTTTTT. Translation gives CASSQKTGSNEKLFF. The rearrangement links TRBV4-1 to TRBJ1-4; 7 nucleotides match TRBD1. Trimming took 2 bases from V and 3 from J; bases not matched to a gene: 3. Germline V gene sequence: CDR1 MGHRA, CDR2 YSYEKL. This CDR3 contains 15 residues.

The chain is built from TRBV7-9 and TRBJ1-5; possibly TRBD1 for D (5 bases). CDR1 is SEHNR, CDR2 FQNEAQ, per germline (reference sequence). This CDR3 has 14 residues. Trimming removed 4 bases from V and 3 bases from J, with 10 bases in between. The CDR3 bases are TGTGCCAGCAGCTCAGACAGCCTCAATCAGCCCCAGCATTTT. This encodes CASSSDSLNQPQHF.

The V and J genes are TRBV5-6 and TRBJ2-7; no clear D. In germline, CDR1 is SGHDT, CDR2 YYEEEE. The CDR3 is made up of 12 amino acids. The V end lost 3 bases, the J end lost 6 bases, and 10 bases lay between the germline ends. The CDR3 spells CASSSNLVEQYF. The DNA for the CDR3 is TGTGCCAGCAGCTCTAACCTCGTCGAGCAGTACTTC. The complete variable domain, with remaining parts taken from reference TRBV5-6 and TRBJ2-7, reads DAGVTQSPTHLIKTRGQQVTLRCSPKSGHDTVSWYQQALGQGPQFIFQYYEEEERQRGNFPDRFSGHQFPNYSSELNVNALLLGDSALYLCASSSNLVEQYFGPGTRLTVT.

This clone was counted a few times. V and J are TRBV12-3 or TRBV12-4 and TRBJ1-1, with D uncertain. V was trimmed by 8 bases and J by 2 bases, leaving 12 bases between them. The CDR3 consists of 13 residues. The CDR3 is CASLRELNTEAFF. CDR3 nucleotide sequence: TGTGCCAGCCTAAGGGAGCTTAACACTGAAGCTTTCTTT.

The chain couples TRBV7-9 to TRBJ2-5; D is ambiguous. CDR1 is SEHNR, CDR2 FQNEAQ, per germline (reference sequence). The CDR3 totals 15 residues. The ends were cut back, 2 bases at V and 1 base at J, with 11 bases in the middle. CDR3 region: CASSLSRVGQETQYF. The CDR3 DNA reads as TGTGCCAGCAGCTTAAGCCGGGTCGGCCAAGAGACCCAGTACTTC.

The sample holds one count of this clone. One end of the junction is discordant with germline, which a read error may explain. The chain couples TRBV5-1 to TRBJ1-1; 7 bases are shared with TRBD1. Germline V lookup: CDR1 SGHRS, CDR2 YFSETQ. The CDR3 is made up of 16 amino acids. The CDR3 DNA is TGCGCCAGCACCTTGTATACAGGGGCGTTGAACACTGAAGCTTTCTTT. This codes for CASTLYTGALNTEAFF.

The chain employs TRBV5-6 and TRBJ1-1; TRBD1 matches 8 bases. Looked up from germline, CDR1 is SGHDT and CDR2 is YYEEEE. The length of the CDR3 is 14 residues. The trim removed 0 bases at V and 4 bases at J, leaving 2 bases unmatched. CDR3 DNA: TGTGCCAGCAGCTTGGCAGGGGGCGGCACTGAAGCTTTCTTT. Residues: CASSLAGGGTEAFF.

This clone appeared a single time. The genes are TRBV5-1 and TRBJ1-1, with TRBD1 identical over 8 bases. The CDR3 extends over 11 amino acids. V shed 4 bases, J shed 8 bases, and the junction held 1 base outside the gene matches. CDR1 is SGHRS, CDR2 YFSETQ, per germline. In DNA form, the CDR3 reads TGCGCCAGCAGCCGGACAGGGGAAGCTTTCTTT. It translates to CASSRTGEAFF.

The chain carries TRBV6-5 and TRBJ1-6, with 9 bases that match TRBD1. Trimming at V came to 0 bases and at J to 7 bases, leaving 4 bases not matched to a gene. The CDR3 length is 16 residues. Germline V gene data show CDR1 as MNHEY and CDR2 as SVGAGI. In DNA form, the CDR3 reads TGTGCCAGCAGTTACTCGAAGGGGACAGGGAATTCACCCCTCCACTTT. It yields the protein CASSYSKGTGNSPLHF.